The source of this T cell receptor (beta chain) is a study of cytomegalovirus exposure and HLA in healthy donors. Findings and limits, study-wide: Association of a missense DCLRE1C variant with TCR beta V- and J-gene trimming was reported in a later analysis.

For this clone: Its antigen remains unknown.

With 60 Vbeta and 13 Jbeta primers, the PCR was carried out. The data were produced by immunoSEQ multiplex PCR, yet TCRdb's version contains in-frame clones alone and is incomplete. The data show about 82,000 clones, around 80% seen once. Specimen: PBMCs. The origin of this receptor is a human donor in good health.

CDR3 protein: CAISGSQGMNQPQHF. The CDR3 region has the DNA TGTGCCATCAGTGGCAGTCAGGGTATGAATCAGCCCCAGCATTTT. V and J are TRBV10-3 and TRBJ1-5; D possibly corresponds to TRBD1 (5 bases). The CDR3 has 15 residues. The germline V and J ends were trimmed by 4 bases and 4 bases, with 14 bases remaining between them. The germline V gene has CDR1 ENHRY and CDR2 SYGVKD.